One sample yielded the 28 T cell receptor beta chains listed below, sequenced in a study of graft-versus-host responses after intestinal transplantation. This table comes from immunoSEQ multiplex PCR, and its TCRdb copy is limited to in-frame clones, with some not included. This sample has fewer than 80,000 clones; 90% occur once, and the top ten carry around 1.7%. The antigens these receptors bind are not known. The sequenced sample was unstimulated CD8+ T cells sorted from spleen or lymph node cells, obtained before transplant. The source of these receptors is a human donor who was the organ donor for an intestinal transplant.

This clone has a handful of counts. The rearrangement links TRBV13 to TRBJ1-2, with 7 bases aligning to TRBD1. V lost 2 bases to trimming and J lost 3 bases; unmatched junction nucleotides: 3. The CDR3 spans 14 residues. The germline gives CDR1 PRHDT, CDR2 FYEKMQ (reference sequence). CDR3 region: CASSLTGEDYGYTF. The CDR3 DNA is TGTGCCAGCAGCTTAACAGGGGAGGACTATGGCTACACCTTC. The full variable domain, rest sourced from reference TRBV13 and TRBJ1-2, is AAGVIQSPRHLIKEKRETATLKCYPIPRHDTVYWYQQGPGQDPQFLISFYEKMQSDKGSIPDRFSAQQFSDYHSELNMSSLELGDSALYFCASSLTGEDYGYTFGSGTRLTVV.

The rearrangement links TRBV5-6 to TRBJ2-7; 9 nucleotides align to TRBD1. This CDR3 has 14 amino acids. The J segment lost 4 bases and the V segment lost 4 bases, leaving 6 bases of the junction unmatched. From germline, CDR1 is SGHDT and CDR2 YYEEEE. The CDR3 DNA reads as TGTGCCAGCAGCACGGGGGACAGGGCGTACGAGCAGTACTTC. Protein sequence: CASSTGDRAYEQYF.

The CDR3 DNA reads as TGTGCCAGCAGCCCCTTTGAATCCTACGAGCAGTACTTC. It codes for CASSPFESYEQYF. This chain connects TRBV9 to TRBJ2-5; D gene uncertain. With the DNA end fitting TRBJ2-7 better, the J assignment may be wrong. Germline-derived CDR1 and CDR2 are SGDLS and YYNGEE. The CDR3 totals 13 residues.

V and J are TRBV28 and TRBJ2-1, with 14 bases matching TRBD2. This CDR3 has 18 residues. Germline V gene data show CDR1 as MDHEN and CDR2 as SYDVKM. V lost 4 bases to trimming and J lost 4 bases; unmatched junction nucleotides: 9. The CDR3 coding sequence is TGTGCCAGCAGTTCCGGGACTAGCGGGAGAAGGGTGTACAATGAGCAGTTCTTC. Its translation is CASSSGTSGRRVYNEQFF.

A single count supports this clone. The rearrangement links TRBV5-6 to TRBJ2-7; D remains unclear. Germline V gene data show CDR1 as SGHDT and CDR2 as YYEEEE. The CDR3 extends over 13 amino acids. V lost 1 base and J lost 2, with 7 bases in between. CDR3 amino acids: CASSLTTPYEQYF. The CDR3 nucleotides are TGTGCCAGCAGCTTGACTACCCCCTACGAGCAGTACTTC.

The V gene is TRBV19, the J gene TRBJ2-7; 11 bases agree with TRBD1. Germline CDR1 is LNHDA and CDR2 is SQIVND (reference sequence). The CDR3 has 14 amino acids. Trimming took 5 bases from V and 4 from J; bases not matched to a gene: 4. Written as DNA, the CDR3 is TGTGCCAGTAGTTTGGGACAGGGGGAATACGAGCAGTACTTC. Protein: CASSLGQGEYEQYF. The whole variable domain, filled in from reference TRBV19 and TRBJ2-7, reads DGGITQSPKYLFRKEGQNVTLSCEQNLNHDAMYWYRQDPGQGLRLIYYSQIVNDFQKGDIAEGYSVSREKKESFPLTVTSAQKNPTAFYLCASSLGQGEYEQYFGPGTRLTVT.

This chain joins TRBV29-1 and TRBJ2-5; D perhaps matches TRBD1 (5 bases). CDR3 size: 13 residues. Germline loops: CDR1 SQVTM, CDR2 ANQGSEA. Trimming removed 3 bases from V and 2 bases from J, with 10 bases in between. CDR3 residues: CSVETEGQETQYF. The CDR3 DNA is TGCAGCGTTGAGACAGAAGGGCAAGAGACCCAGTACTTC.

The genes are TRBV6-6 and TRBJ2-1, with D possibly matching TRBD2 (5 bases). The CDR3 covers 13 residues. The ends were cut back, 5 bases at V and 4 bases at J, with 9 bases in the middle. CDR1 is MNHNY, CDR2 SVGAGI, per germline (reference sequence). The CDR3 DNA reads TGTGCCAGCAGTCCGGACTTATACAATGAGCAGTTCTTC. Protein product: CASSPDLYNEQFF.

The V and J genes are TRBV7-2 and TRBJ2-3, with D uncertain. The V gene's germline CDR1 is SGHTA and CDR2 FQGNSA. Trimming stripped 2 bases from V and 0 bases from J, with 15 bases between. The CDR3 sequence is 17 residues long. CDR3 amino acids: CASSLSQKAISTDTQYF. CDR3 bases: TGTGCCAGCAGCTTATCCCAGAAAGCGATCAGCACAGATACGCAGTATTTT.

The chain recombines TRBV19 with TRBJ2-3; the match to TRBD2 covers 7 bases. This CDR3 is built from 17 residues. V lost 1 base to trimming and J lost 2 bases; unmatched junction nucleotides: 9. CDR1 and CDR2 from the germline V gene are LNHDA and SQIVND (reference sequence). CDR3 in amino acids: CASSIGREALNTDTQYF. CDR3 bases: TGTGCCAGTAGTATAGGACGGGAGGCCCTCAACACAGATACGCAGTATTTT.

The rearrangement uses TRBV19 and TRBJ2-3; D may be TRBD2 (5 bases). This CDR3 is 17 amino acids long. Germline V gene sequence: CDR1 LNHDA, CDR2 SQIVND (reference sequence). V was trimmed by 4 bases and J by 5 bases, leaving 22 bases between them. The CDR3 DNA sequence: TGTGCCAGTAGTACCCGCCTGGCGGGCACGAGGGAAGATACGCAGTATTTT. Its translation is CASSTRLAGTREDTQYF.

In nucleotides, the CDR3 is TGCGCCAGCAGCGGACCCAGGGCTGAGCAGTTCTTC. As protein: CASSGPRAEQFF. The V and J genes are TRBV5-1 and TRBJ2-1; D possibly corresponds to TRBD1 (5 bases). Germline lookup yields CDR1 SGHRS and CDR2 YFSETQ. The CDR3 has 12 residues. Trimming pared 4 bases from V and 9 bases from J, leaving 11 bases between.

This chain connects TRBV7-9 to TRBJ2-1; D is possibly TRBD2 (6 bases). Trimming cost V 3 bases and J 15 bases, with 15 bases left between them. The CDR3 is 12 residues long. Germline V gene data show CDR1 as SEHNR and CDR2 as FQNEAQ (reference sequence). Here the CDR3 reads CASSLGGVRRFF. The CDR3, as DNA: TGTGCCAGCAGCTTGGGGGGTGTACGTCGGTTCTTC. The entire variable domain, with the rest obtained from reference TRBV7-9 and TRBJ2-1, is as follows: DTGVSQNPRHKITKRGQNVTFRCDPISEHNRLYWYRQTLGQGPEFLTYFQNEAQLEKSRLLSDRFSAERPKGSFSTLEIQRTEQGDSAMYLCASSLGGVRRFFGPGTRLTVL.

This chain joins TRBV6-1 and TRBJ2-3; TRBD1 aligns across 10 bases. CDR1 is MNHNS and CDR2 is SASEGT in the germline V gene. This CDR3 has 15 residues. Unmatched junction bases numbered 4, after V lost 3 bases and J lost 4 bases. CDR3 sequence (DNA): TGTGCCAGCAGTGATCGGGACAGGGGAGCAGATACGCAGTATTTT. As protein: CASSDRDRGADTQYF.

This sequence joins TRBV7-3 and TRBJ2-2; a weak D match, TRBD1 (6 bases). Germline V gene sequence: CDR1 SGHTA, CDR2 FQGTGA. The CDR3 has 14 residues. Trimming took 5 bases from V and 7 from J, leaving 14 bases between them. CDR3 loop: CASSPTGSDGELFF. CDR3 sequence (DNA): TGTGCCAGCAGCCCCACAGGGAGTGACGGGGAGCTGTTTTTT.

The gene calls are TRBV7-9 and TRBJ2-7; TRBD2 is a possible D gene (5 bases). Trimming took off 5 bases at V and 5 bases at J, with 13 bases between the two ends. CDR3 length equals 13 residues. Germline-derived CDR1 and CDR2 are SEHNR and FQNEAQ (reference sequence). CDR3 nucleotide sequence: TGTGCCAGCAGCCTCGGGATTTTAGACGAGCAGTACTTC. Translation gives CASSLGILDEQYF.

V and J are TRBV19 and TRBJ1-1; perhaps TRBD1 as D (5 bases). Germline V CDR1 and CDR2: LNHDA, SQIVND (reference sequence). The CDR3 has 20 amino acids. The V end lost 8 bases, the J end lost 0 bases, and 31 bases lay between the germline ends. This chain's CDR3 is CASSVQLIFSFGALNTEAFF. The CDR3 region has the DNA TGTGCCAGTTCCGTACAGCTTATATTCAGTTTTGGGGCTCTGAACACTGAAGCTTTCTTT.

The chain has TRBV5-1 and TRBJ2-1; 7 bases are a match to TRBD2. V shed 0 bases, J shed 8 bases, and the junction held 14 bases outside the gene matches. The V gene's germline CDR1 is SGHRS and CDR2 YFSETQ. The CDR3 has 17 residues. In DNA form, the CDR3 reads TGCGCCAGCAGCTTGGTTATCTGGGACTACCTTTCGGATGAGCAGTTCTTC. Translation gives CASSLVIWDYLSDEQFF.

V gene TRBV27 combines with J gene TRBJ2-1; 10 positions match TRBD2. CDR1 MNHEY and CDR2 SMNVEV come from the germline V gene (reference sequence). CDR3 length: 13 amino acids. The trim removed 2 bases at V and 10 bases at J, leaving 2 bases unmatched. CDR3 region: CASSLGTSDEQFF. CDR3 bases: TGTGCCAGCAGTTTAGGGACTAGCGACGAGCAGTTCTTC.

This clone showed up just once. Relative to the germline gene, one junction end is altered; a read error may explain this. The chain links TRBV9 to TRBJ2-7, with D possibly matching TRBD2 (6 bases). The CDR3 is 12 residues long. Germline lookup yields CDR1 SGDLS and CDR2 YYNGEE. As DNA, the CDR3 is TGTGCCAGCACCTCCGAGGAGGGTGATCTGGACTTC. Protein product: CASTSEEGDLDF.

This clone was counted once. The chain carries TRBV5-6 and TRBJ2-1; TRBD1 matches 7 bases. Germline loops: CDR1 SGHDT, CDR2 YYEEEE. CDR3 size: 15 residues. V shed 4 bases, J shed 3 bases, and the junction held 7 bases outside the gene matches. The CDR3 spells CASSRGTDLYNEQFF. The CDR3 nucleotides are TGTGCCAGCAGCCGTGGGACAGACCTCTACAATGAGCAGTTCTTC.

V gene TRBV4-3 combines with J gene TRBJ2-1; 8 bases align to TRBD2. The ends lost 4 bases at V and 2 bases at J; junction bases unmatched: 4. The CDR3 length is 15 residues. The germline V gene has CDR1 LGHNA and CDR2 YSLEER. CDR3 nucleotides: TGCGCCAGCAGCCGCTTACTAGCGGCCTACAATGAGCAGTTCTTC. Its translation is CASSRLLAAYNEQFF.

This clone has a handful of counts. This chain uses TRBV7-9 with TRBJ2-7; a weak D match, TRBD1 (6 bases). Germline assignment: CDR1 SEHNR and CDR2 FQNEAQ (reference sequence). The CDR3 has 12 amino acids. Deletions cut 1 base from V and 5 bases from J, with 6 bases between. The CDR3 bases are TGTGCCAGCAGCTTAGAGGGGGACGAGCAGTACTTC. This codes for CASSLEGDEQYF.

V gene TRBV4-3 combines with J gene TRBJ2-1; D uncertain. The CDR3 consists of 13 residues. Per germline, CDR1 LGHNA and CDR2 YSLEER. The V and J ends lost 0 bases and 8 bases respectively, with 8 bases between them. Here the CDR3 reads CASSQDDLDEQFF. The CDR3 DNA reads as TGCGCCAGCAGCCAAGATGACCTAGATGAGCAGTTCTTC.

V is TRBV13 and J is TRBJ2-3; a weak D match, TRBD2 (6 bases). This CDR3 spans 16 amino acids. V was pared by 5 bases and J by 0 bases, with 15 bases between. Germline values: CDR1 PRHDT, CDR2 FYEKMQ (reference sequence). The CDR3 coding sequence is TGTGCCAGCAGCATCGCGGGGTTGACTAGCACAGATACGCAGTATTTT. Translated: CASSIAGLTSTDTQYF.

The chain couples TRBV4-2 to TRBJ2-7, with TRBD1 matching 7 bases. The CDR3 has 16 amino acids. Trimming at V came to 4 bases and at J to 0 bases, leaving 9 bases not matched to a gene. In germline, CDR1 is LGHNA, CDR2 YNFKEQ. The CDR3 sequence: CASSPRGQENSYEQYF. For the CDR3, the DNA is TGTGCCAGCAGCCCTCGAGGACAGGAAAACTCCTACGAGCAGTACTTC.

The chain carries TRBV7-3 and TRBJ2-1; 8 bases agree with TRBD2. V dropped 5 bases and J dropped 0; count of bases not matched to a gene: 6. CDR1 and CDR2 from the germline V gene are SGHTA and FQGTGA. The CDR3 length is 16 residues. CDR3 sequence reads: CASSHTSGSSYNEQFF. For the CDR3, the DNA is TGTGCCAGCAGCCACACTAGCGGTAGCTCCTACAATGAGCAGTTCTTC. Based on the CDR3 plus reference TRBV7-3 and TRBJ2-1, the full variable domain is GAGVSQTPSNKVTEKGKYVELRCDPISGHTALYWYRQSLGQGPEFLIYFQGTGAADDSGLPNDRFFAVRPEGSVSTLKIQRTERGDSAVYLCASSHTSGSSYNEQFFGPGTRLTVL.

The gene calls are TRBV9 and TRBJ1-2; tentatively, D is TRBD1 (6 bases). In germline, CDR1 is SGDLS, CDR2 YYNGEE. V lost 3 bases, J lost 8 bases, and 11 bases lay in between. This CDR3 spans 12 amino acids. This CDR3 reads CASSGNREGYTF. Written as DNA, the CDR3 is TGTGCCAGCAGCGGAAACAGGGAGGGCTACACCTTC. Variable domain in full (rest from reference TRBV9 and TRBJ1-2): DSGVTQTPKHLITATGQRVTLRCSPRSGDLSVYWYQQSLDQGLQFLIQYYNGEERAKGNILERFSAQQFPDLHSELNLSSLELGDSALYFCASSGNREGYTFGSGTRLTVV.